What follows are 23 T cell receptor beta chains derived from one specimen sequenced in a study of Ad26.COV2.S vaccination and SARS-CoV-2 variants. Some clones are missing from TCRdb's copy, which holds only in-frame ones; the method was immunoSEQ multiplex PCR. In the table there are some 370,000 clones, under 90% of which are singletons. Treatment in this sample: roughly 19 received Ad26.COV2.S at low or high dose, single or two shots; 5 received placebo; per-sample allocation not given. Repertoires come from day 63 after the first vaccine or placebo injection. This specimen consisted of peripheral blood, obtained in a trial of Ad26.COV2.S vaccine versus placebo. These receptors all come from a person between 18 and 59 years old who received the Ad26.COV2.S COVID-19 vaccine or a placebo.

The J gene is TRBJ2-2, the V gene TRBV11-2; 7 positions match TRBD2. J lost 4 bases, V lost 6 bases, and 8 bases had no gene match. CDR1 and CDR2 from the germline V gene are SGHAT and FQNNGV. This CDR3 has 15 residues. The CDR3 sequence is CASRGPGGRTGELFF. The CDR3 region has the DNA TGTGCCAGCAGAGGACCGGGAGGTCGCACCGGGGAGCTGTTTTTT.

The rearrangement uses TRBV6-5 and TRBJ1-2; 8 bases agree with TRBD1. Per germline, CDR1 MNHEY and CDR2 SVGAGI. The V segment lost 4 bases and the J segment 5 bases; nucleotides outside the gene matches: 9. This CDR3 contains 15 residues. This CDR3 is CASSSFGTGTYGYTF. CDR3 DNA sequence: TGTGCCAGCAGTTCGTTCGGGACAGGCACTTATGGCTACACCTTC.

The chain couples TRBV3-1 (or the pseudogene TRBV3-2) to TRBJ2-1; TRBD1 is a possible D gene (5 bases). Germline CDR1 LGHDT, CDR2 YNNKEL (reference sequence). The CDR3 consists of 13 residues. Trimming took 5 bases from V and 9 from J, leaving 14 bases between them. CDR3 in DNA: TGTGCCAGCAGCGCCCGCTCCAGGGTTGAGCAGTTCTTC. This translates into CASSARSRVEQFF.

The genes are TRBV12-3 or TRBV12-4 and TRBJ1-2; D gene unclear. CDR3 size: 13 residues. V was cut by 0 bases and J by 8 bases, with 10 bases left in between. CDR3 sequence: CASSLAPERGYTF. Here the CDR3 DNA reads TGTGCCAGCAGTTTAGCGCCAGAGAGGGGCTACACCTTC.

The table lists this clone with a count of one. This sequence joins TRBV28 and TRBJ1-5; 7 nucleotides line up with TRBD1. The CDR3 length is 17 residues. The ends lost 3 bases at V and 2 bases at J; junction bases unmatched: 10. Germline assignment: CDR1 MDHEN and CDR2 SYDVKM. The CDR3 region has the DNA TGTGCCAGCAGTTTTCGTACAGGGGTAATCGGCAATCAGCCCCAGCATTTT. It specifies CASSFRTGVIGNQPQHF.

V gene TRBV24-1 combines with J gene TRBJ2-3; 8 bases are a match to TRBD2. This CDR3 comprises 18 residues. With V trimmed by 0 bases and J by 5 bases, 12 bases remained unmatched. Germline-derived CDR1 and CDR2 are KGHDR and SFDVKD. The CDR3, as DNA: TGTGCCACCAGTGATTTGGAGTCGCTAGCGGGTGGGGAAGATACGCAGTATTTT. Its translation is CATSDLESLAGGEDTQYF.

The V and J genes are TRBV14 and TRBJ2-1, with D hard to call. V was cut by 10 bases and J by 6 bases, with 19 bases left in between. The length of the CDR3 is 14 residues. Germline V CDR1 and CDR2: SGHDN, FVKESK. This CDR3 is CATSASLGANEQFF. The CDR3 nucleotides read TGTGCCACCTCAGCAAGTCTGGGTGCCAATGAGCAGTTCTTC.

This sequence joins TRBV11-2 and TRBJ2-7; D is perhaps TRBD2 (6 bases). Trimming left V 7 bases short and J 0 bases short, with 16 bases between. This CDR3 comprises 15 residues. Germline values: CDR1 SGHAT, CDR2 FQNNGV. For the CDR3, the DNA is TGTGCCAGCACCCCCCAACGGGGGAGCTCCTACGAGCAGTACTTC. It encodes CASTPQRGSSYEQYF.

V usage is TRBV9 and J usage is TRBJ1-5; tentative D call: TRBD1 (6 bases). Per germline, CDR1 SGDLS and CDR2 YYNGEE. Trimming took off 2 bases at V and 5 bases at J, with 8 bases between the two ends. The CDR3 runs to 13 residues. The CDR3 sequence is CASSVGGYQPQHF. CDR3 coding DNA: TGTGCCAGCAGCGTGGGGGGCTATCAGCCCCAGCATTTT.

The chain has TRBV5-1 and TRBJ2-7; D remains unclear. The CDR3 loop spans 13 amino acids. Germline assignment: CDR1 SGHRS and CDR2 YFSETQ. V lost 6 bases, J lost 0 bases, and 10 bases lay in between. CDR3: CASNPEPSYEQYF. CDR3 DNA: TGCGCCAGCAACCCGGAACCCTCCTACGAGCAGTACTTC.

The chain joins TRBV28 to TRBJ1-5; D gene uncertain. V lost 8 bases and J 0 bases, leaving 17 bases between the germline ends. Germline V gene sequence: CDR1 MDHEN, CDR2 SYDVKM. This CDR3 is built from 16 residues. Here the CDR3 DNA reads TGTGCCAGCCGAGACGGCAGACCGTATAGCAATCAGCCCCAGCATTTT. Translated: CASRDGRPYSNQPQHF.

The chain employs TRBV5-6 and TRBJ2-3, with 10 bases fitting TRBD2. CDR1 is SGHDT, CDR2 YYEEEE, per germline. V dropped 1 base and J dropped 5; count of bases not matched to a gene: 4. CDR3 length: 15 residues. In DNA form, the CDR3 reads TGTGCCAGCAGCTTGTCTAGCGGGGGTGTAGATACGCAGTATTTT. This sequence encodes CASSLSSGGVDTQYF.

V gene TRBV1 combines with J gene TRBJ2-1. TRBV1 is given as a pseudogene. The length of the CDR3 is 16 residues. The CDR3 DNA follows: TGCACCAGCAGCCAAGAAGTCTCTCGACCTTACAATGAGCAGTTCTTC. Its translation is CTSSQEVSRPYNEQFF.

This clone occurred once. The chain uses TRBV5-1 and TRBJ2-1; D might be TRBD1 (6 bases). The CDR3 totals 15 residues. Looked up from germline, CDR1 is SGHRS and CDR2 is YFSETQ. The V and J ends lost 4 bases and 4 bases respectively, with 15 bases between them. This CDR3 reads CASSTQPTGYNEQFF. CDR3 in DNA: TGCGCCAGCAGCACCCAACCCACAGGGTACAATGAGCAGTTCTTC.

As DNA, the CDR3 is TGTGCCAGCAGCTCCGGGACTCAGACCCGGGCAAGGTTCTTC. It is translated as CASSSGTQTRARFF. The V gene is TRBV7-3, the J gene TRBJ2-1, with D possibly TRBD2 on 6 matching bases. Germline loops: CDR1 SGHTA, CDR2 FQGTGA. The CDR3 is 14 residues long. With 4 bases removed from V and 15 bases from J, the gap between germline ends came to 22 bases.

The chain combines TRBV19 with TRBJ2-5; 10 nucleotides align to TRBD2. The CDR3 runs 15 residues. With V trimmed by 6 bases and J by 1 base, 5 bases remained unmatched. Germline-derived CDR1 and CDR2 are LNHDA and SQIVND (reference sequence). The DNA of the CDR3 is TGTGCCAGTAGCCCTGGGACTAGCGTCCAAGAGACCCAGTACTTC. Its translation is CASSPGTSVQETQYF. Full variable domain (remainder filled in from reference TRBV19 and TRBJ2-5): DGGITQSPKYLFRKEGQNVTLSCEQNLNHDAMYWYRQDPGQGLRLIYYSQIVNDFQKGDIAEGYSVSREKKESFPLTVTSAQKNPTAFYLCASSPGTSVQETQYFGPGTRLLVL.

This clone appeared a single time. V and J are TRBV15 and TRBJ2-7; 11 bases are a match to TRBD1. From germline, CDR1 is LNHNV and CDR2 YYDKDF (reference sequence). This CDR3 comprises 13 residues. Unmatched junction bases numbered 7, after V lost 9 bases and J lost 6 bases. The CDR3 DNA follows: TGTGCCACTCCCCCGGGACAGGGGGTCGAGCAGTACTTC. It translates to CATPPGQGVEQYF. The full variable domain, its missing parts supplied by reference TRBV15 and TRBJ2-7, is DAMVIQNPRYQVTQFGKPVTLSCSQTLNHNVMYWYQQKSSQAPKLLFHYYDKDFNNEADTPDNFQSRRPNTSFCFLDIRSPGLGDTAMYLCATPPGQGVEQYFGPGTRLTVT.

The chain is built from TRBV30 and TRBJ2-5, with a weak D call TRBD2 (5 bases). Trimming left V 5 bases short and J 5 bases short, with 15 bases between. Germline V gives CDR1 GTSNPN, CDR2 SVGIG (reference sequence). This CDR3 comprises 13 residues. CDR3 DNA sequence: TGTGCCTGGCTGCCCCCCGGGGAGGAGACCCAGTACTTC. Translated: CAWLPPGEETQYF. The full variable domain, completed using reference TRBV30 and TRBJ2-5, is SQTIHQWPATLVQPVGSPLSLECTVEGTSNPNLYWYRQAAGRGLQLLFYSVGIGQISSEVPQNLSASRPQDRQFILSSKKLLLSDSGFYLCAWLPPGEETQYFGPGTRLLVL.

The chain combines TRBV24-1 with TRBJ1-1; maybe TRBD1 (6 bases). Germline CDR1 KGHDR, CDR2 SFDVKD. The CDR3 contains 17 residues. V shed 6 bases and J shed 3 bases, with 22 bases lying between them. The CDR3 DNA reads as TGTGCCACCAGTCCGGGGGGGGGCGCACGAGGGGACACTGAAGCTTTCTTT. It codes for CATSPGGGARGDTEAFF.

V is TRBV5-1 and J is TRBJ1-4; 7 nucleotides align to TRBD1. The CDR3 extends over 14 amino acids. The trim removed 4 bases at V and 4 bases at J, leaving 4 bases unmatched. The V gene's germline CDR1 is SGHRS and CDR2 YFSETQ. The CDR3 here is CASSAGQLNEKLFF. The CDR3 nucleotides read TGCGCCAGCAGCGCGGGACAGCTTAATGAAAAACTGTTTTTT.

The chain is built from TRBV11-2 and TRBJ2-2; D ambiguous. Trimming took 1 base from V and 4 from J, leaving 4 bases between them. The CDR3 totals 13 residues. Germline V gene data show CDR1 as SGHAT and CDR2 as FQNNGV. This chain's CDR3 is CASSLVGTGELFF. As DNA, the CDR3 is TGTGCCAGCAGCTTAGTAGGCACCGGGGAGCTGTTTTTT.

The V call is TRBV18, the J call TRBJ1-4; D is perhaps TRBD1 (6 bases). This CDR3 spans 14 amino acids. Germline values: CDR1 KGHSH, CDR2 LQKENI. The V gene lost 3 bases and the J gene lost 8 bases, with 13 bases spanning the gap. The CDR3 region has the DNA TGTGCCAGCTCACCTGGCAGGGGTCAAGAAAAACTGTTTTTT. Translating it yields CASSPGRGQEKLFF. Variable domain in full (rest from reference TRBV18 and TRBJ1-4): NAGVMQNPRHLVRRRGQEARLRCSPMKGHSHVYWYRQLPEEGLKFMVYLQKENIIDESGMPKERFSAEFPKEGPSILRIQQVVRGDSAAYFCASSPGRGQEKLFFGSGTQLSVL.

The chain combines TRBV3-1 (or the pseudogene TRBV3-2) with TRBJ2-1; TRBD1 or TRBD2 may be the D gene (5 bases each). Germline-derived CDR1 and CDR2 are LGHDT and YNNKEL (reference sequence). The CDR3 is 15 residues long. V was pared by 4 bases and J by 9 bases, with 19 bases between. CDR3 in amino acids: CASSPRQSSWGEQFF. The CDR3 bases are TGTGCCAGCAGCCCGAGACAGTCTAGCTGGGGTGAGCAGTTCTTC.